Listed below are T cell receptor beta chains from one sample, sequenced in a study of control samples from healthy donors and cancer patients. The method was immunoSEQ multiplex PCR; TCRdb's version includes in-frame clones alone and lacks a portion of them. Here the sample spans 140,000 to 150,000 clones, over 85% being singletons. Sequencing used blood. Receptors were obtained from a man aged 18 to 30 in good health. Each CDR3 is given with its conserved first and last residue. A D gene is named only where the DNA matches it firmly. The size field is filled for only some rows; it gives once, few, many or a size class.

>TRBV19|15|TRBJ1-2|once|TRBD1
TGTGCCAGTAGTACCGGACAGGGGGCAGACTATGGCTACACCTTC
CASSTGQGADYGYTF
>TRBV12-3/TRBV12-4|13|TRBJ1-6|.|.
TGTGCCACCATCGGGACTTCGAATTCACCCCTCCACTTT
CATIGTSNSPLHF
>TRBV3-1/TRBV3-2|17|TRBJ2-7|.|.
TGTGCCAGCAGCCAAGATAGGACGGACCCATTGCCCTACGAGCAGTACTTC
CASSQDRTDPLPYEQYF
>TRBV7-9|13|TRBJ2-5|once|.
TGTGCCAGCAGCTTTAACAGCATCGAGACCCAGTACTTC
CASSFNSIETQYF
>TRBV5-4|13|TRBJ2-1|.|.
TGTGCCAGCAGCTTGACAGGGTACAATGAGCAGTTCTTC
CASSLTGYNEQFF
>TRBV30|14|TRBJ1-3|.|.
TGTGCCTGGGATACCGGGGCTCCACCGAACACCATATATTTT
CAWDTGAPPNTIYF
>TRBV7-2|12|TRBJ2-7|.|.
TGTGCCAGCAGCGGCGCGAGCCGGTGGCAGTACTTC
CASSGASRWQYF
>TRBV30|19|TRBJ2-7|.|TRBD1
TGTGCCTGGAGTGGGATCGTCCCGGGACAGGGAAGAAGAGGGGGCGAGCAGTACTTC
CAWSGIVPGQGRRGGEQYF
>TRBV21-1|14|TRBJ2-7|.|.
TGTGCCAGCAGCAAGACAGGGACTCCCTACGAGCAGTACTTC
CASSKTGTPYEQYF
>TRBV6-1|15|TRBJ1-5|.|.
TGTGCCAGCAGTGAATGGGGTTTGGGCAATCAGCCCCAGCATTTT
CASSEWGLGNQPQHF
>TRBV28|17|TRBJ1-6|once|TRBD1
TGTGCCAGCAGTTTGGAGGGGGCGAGCTCCTATAATTCACCCCTCCACTTT
CASSLEGASSYNSPLHF
>TRBV6-4|14|TRBJ1-5|.|.
TGTGCCAGCAGCCCCGGGGGTAGCAATCAGCCCCAGCATTTT
CASSPGGSNQPQHF
>TRBV9|18|TRBJ1-6|.|TRBD1
TGTGCCAGCAGCGTAGGGGAGGACAGGGACTCCTATAATTCACCCCTCCACTTT
CASSVGEDRDSYNSPLHF
>TRBV27|14|TRBJ2-5|.|.
TGTGCCAGCAGTTTAAAGTTGCCAAAAGAGACCCAGTACTTC
CASSLKLPKETQYF
>TRBV25-1|16|TRBJ2-7|.|.
TGTGCCAGCAGTGAATTGGAGTCTCCCTCGTTGGGGGAGCAGTACTTC
CASSELESPSLGEQYF
>TRBV9|15|TRBJ1-2|.|.
TGTGCCAGCAGCCCCACCCGCGTGGGGTTGGGTGGCTACACCTTC
CASSPTRVGLGGYTF
>TRBV6-5|14|TRBJ2-3|.|.
TGTGCCAGCAGCCCGACGCGTACAACAGATACGCAGTATTTT
CASSPTRTTDTQYF
>TRBV4-1|15|TRBJ2-7|.|.
TGCGCCAGCAGCCAAGATTGGACTTCAGGCTACGAGCAGTACTTC
CASSQDWTSGYEQYF